This T cell receptor beta chain was captured by sequencing in a study of T cell responses to AZD1222 COVID-19 vaccine. Study outcomes and limitations: Repertoires were sampled only after the peak T cell response. Vaccination with two AZD1222 doses was followed by a rise in Spike-specific TCR breadth and depth. Of spike-specific TCRs, nearly half reportedly target regions left unmutated in variants. Baseline seropositives among AZD1222 recipients totaled only five or six.

The V end was cut by 0 bases, the J end by 5 bases, with 14 bases between. This CDR3 is 16 amino acids long. Germline CDR1 reads LGHNA; CDR2 reads YSLEER. Comment on this clone: The antigen is undetermined.

Only in-frame clones appear in the TCRdb table, and some are missing; sequencing was by immunoSEQ multiplex PCR. The sample has some 80,000 clones, about 74% seen once. The specimen was peripheral blood, collected 28 days after the second dose of the MenACWY control vaccine. The clonotype comes from an adult who received the MenACWY meningococcal vaccine as a control. This chain joins TRBV4-3 and TRBJ1-5; TRBD1 is a possible D gene (5 bases). The CDR3 region is CASSQEIGQGYQPQHF. The CDR3 region has the DNA TGCGCCAGCAGCCAAGAAATCGGGCAGGGATATCAGCCCCAGCATTTT.